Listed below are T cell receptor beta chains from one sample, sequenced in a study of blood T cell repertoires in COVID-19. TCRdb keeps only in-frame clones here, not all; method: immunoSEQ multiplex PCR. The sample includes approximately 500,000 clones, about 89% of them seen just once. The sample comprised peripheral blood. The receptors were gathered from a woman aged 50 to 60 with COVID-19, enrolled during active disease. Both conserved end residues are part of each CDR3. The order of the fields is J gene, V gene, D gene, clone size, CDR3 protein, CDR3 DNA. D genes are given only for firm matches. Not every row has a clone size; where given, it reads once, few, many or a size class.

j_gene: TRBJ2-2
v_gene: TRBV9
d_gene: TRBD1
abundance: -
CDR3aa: CASSVDRGRSGELFF
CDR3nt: TGTGCCAGCAGCGTAGACAGGGGTAGGTCCGGGGAGCTGTTTTTT

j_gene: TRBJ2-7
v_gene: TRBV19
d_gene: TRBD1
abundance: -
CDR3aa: CASSMGTVYEQYF
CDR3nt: TGTGCCAGTAGTATGGGGACAGTTTACGAGCAGTACTTC

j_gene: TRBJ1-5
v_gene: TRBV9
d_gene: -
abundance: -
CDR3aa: CASSPGHNQPQHF
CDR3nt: TGTGCCAGCAGCCCCGGTCATAATCAGCCCCAGCATTTT

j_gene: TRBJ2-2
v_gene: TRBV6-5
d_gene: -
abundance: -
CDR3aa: CASSPNRVDTGELFF
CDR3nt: TGTGCCAGCAGCCCCAACAGGGTAGACACCGGGGAGCTGTTTTTT

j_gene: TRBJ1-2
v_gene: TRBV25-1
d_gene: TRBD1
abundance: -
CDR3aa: CASSNPQGYYGYTF
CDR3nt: TGTGCCAGCAGTAATCCACAGGGGTACTATGGCTACACCTTC

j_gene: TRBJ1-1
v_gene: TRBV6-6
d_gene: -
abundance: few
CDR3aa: CASSPLDSNTEAFF
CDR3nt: TGTGCCAGCAGCCCCCTAGACAGCAACACTGAAGCTTTCTTT

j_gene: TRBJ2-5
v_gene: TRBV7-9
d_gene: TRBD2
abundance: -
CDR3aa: CASSTGGGRETQYF
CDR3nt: TGTGCCAGCAGCACCGGGGGGGGGCGAGAGACCCAGTACTTC

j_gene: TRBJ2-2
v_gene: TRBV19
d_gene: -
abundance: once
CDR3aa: CASSIPHSTGELFF
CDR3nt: TGTGCCAGTAGTATACCACACAGCACCGGGGAGCTGTTTTTT

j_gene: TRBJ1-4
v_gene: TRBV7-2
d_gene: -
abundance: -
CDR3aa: CASSFDRSEKLFF
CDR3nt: TGTGCCAGCAGCTTCGACAGGTCCGAAAAACTGTTTTTT

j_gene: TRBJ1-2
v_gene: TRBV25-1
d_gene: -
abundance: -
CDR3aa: CASSDQGPLTGYTF
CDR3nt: TGTGCCAGCAGTGACCAGGGCCCTTTGACTGGCTACACCTTC

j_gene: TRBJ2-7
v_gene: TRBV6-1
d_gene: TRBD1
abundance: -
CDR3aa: CASSEATGLMGERFYEQYF
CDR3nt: TGTGCCAGCAGTGAAGCGACAGGGTTAATGGGGGAAAGGTTCTACGAGCAGTACTTC

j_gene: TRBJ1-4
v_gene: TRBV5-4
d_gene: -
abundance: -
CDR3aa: CASSLRSNEKLFF
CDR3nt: TGTGCCAGCAGCTTGCGGAGTAATGAAAAACTGTTTTTT

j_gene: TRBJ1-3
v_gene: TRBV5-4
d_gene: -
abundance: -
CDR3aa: CASSRDIGNTIYF
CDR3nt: TGTGCCAGCAGCAGGGACATAGGAAACACCATATATTTT

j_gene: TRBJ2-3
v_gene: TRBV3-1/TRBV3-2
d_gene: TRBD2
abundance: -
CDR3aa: CASSSSGSTDTQYF
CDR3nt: TGTGCCAGCAGCTCTAGCGGGAGCACAGATACGCAGTATTTT

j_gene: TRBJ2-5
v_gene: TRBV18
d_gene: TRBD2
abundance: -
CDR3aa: CASSPWTSGVQETQYF
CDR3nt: TGTGCCAGCTCACCATGGACTAGCGGGGTCCAAGAGACCCAGTACTTC

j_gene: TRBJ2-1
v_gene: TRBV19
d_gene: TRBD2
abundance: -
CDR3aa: CASSITGLAGYNEQFF
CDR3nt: TGTGCCAGTAGTATTACAGGACTAGCGGGCTACAATGAGCAGTTCTTC

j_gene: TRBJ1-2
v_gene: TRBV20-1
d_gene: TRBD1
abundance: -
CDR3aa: CSASRGQSNYGYTF
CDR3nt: TGCAGTGCTAGTAGGGGACAGAGTAACTATGGCTACACCTTC

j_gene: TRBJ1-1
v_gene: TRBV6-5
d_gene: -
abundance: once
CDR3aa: CASQVRMNTEAFF
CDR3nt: TGTGCCTCACAGGTCCGCATGAACACTGAAGCTTTCTTT

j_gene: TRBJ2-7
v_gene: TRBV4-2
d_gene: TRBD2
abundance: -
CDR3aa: CASSLGTSGFYEQYF
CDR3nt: TGTGCCAGCAGCCTCGGGACTAGCGGCTTCTACGAGCAGTACTTC

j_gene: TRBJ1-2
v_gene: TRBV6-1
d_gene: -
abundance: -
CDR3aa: CASSEVLTGFYGYTF
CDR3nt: TGTGCCAGCAGTGAGGTGCTAACAGGGTTCTATGGCTACACCTTC

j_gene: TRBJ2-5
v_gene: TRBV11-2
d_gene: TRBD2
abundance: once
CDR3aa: CASSSSGGGETQYF
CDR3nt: TGTGCCAGCAGCTCTAGCGGGGGCGGGGAGACCCAGTACTTC

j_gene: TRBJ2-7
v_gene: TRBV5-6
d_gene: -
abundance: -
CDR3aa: CASSLVASYEQYF
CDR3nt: TGTGCCAGCAGCTTGGTGGCTTCCTACGAGCAGTACTTC

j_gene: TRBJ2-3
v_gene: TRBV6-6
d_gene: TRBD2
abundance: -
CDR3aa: CASSSGGHIDTQYF
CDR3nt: TGTGCCAGCAGTTCGGGGGGTCATATAGATACGCAGTATTTT

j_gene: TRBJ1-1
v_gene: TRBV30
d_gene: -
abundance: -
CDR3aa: CAWDGEGSMNTEAFF
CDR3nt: TGTGCCTGGGATGGGGAGGGCTCCATGAACACTGAAGCTTTCTTT

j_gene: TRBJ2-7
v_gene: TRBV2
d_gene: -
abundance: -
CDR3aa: CASSVDRTYEQYF
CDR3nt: TGTGCCAGCAGTGTCGACAGGACATACGAGCAGTACTTC

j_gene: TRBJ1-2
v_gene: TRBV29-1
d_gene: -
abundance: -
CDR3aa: CSVEGGGGYGYTF
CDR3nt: TGCAGCGTTGAGGGGGGAGGAGGGTATGGCTACACCTTC

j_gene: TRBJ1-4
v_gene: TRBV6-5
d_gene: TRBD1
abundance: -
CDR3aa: CASSYSGTGSEKLFF
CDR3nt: TGTGCCAGCAGTTACTCTGGGACAGGGAGTGAAAAACTGTTTTTT

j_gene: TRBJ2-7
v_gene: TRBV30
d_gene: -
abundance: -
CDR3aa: CAWSVMAGEQYF
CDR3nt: TGTGCCTGGAGTGTAATGGCAGGCGAGCAGTACTTC

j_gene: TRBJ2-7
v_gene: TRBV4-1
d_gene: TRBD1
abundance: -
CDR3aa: CASSQDETGVLNSPYEQYF
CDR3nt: TGCGCCAGCAGCCAAGACGAGACAGGGGTACTGAATTCTCCCTACGAGCAGTACTTC

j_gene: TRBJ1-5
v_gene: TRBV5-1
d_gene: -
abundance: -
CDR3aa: CASSLAPGGIQPQHF
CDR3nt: TGCGCCAGCAGCTTGGCCCCGGGGGGAATTCAGCCCCAGCATTTT

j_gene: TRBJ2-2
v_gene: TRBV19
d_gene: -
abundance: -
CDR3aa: CASLANTGELFF
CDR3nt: TGTGCCAGTTTAGCTAACACCGGGGAGCTGTTTTTT

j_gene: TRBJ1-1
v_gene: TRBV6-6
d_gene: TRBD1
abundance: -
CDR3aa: CASSRPGQGNPEAFF
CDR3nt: TGTGCCAGCAGCCGACCGGGACAGGGGAACCCTGAAGCTTTCTTT

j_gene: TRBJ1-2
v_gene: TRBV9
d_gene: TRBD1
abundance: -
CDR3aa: CASSVGTDGAGGGYGYTF
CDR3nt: TGTGCCAGCAGCGTAGGGACGGATGGGGCAGGGGGCGGCTATGGCTACACCTTC

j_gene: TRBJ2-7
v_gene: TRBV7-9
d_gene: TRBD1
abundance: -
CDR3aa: CASTETGISYEQYF
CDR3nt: TGTGCCAGCACTGAGACAGGGATCTCCTACGAGCAGTACTTC

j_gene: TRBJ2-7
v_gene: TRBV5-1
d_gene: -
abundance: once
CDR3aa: CASSSGGGYF
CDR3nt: TGCGCCAGCAGCTCCGGGGGTGGGTACTTC

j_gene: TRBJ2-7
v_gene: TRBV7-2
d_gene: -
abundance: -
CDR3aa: CASSSPTGLGEQYF
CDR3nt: TGTGCCAGCAGCTCGCCAACGGGACTTGGCGAGCAGTACTTC

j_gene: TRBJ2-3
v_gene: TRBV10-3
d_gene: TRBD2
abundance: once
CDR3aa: CAISESGGAVDTDTQYF
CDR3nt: TGTGCCATCAGTGAGAGCGGGGGGGCAGTAGACACAGATACGCAGTATTTT

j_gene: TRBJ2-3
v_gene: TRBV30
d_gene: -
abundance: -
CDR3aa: CAWVSGGTDTQYF
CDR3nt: TGTGCCTGGGTCTCGGGGGGCACAGATACGCAGTATTTT

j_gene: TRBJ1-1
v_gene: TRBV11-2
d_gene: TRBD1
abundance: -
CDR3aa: CASSLGTGQGRQGTEAFF
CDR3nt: TGTGCCAGCAGCTTAGGAACGGGACAGGGGCGTCAGGGCACTGAAGCTTTCTTT

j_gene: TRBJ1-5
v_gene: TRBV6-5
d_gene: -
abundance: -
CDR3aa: CASRGVRVNQPQHF
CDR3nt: TGTGCCAGCCGGGGGGTTAGGGTCAATCAGCCCCAGCATTTT

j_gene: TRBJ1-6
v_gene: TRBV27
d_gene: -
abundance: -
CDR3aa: CASSPTGGRLPYNSPLHF
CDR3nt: TGTGCCAGCAGCCCTACCGGTGGCAGACTACCGTATAATTCACCCCTCCACTTT

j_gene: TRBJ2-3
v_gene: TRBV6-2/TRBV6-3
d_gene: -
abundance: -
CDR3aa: CASSFHGGTDTQYF
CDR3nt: TGTGCCAGCAGTTTTCACGGGGGCACAGATACGCAGTATTTT

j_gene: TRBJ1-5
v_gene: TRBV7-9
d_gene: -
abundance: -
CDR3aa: CASSRGSGQPQHF
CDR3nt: TGTGCCAGCAGCCGGGGGTCAGGACAGCCCCAGCATTTT

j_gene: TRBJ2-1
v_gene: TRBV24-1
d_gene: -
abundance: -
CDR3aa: CATSEGRSSYNEQFF
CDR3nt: TGTGCCACCAGCGAGGGCCGCAGCTCCTACAATGAGCAGTTCTTC

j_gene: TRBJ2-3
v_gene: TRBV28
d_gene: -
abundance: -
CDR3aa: CASTRGGRSTDTQYF
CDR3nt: TGTGCCAGCACCCGTGGGGGCAGAAGCACAGATACGCAGTATTTT

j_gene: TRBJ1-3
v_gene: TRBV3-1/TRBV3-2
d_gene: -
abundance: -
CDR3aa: CASSQQGGNTIYF
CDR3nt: TGTGCCAGCAGCCAACAGGGTGGAAACACCATATATTTT

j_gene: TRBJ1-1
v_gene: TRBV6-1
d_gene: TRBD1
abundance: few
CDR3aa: CASSEDGTVNTEAFF
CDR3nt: TGTGCCAGCAGTGAAGATGGGACAGTGAACACTGAAGCTTTCTTT

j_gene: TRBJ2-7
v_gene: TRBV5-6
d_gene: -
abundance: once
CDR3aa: CASSLQPPEQYF
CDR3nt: TGTGCCAGCAGCTTACAACCGCCCGAGCAGTACTTC

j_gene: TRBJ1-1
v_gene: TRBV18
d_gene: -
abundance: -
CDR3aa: CASSPRQDMNTEAFF
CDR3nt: TGTGCCAGCTCACCCAGACAGGATATGAACACTGAAGCTTTCTTT